The T cell receptor (beta chain) under discussion was sequenced for a study of CD8 T cells in Susac syndrome. Overall study results and limits: The CD4+ T cell repertoire of patients with Susac syndrome showed no detectable clonal expansion.

About this clonotype: As yet, its antigen is unknown.

RNA totalling roughly 0.45 to 1 ug underwent reverse transcription with random hexamers. The method of amplification for TCR beta CDR3 was immunoSEQ multiplex PCR, covering 54 Vbeta and 13 Jbeta. TCRdb used MiXCR to reprocess the immunoSEQ multiplex PCR reads, holding one entry per CDR3 protein. The sample holds about 240,000 distinct CDR3 sequences, almost 97% seen once. Germline V CDR1 and CDR2: SEHNR, FQNEAQ (reference sequence). Trimming pared 1 base from V and 0 bases from J, leaving 16 bases between. CDR3 length: 17 residues. Sequencing input: CD4+ T cells from PBMCs. The TCR was taken from a human donor with Susac syndrome. The V gene is TRBV7-9, the J gene TRBJ2-7; D possibly corresponds to TRBD1 (5 bases). CDR3 residues: CASSLVDYGRASYEQYF. The CDR3 region has the DNA TGTGCCAGCAGCTTAGTAGATTATGGCAGGGCCTCCTACGAGCAGTACTTC. Using reference TRBV7-9 and TRBJ2-7 for the parts outside the CDR3, the full variable domain is DTGVSQNPRHKITKRGQNVTFRCDPISEHNRLYWYRQTLGQGPEFLTYFQNEAQLEKSRLLSDRFSAERPKGSFSTLEIQRTEQGDSAMYLCASSLVDYGRASYEQYFGPGTRLTVT.